This T cell receptor beta chain was retrieved from a study of T cell responses to AZD1222 COVID-19 vaccine. The study, taken as a whole, reports: Receipt of two AZD1222 doses was followed by a rise in Spike-specific TCR breadth and depth.

Concerning this clone: No antigen is known for it.

Looked up from germline, CDR1 is SGDLS and CDR2 is YYNGEE. The CDR3 runs 15 residues. V lost 0 bases and J 2 bases, leaving 10 bases between the germline ends. Sequencing used immunoSEQ multiplex PCR; TCRdb keeps in-frame clones, though not all of them. The sample consists of 90,000 to 100,000 clones, around 90% of them appearing once. The sequence was obtained from an adult in good health. Here the sequenced sample was peripheral blood, taken on day 0 of AZD1222 vaccination. J is TRBJ2-3 and V is TRBV9, with D possibly TRBD2 on 5 matching bases. CDR3 protein: CASSVDGVLTDTQYF. The CDR3 DNA is TGTGCCAGCAGCGTAGACGGGGTTCTCACAGATACGCAGTATTTT.